This entry lists 10 T cell receptor beta chains sequenced from one sample in a study of T cell changes during pregnancy in multiple sclerosis. Profiling relied on immunoSEQ multiplex PCR, and the TCRdb table lists in-frame clones only, not all of them. The data show about 89,000 clones, with 94% seen just once and approximately 1.6% held by the top ten. The sample consisted of peripheral blood, taken after pregnancy. The receptors originated from a female donor in good health, enrolled as a control in a pregnancy study.

The V and J genes are TRBV19 and TRBJ2-1; unclear D gene. In germline, CDR1 is LNHDA, CDR2 SQIVND (reference sequence). The CDR3 runs to 15 residues. V was cut by 5 bases and J by 3 bases, with 14 bases left in between. The CDR3 sequence: CASSPLAVSYNEQFF. CDR3 nucleotides: TGTGCCAGTAGTCCCCTGGCGGTTAGCTACAATGAGCAGTTCTTC.

V and J are TRBV5-4 and TRBJ2-5, with 7 bases that match TRBD2. Germline V gene sequence: CDR1 SGHNT, CDR2 YYREEE (reference sequence). The trim removed 2 bases at V and 9 bases at J, leaving 1 base unmatched. The CDR3 totals 11 residues. The chain's CDR3 is CASSFGGAQYF. For the CDR3, the DNA is TGTGCCAGCAGCTTTGGGGGGGCCCAGTACTTC.

The V and J genes are TRBV27 and TRBJ2-1; D perhaps matches TRBD2 (6 bases). V gave up 3 bases and J gave up 7 bases, with 7 bases separating them. This CDR3 comprises 12 residues. Germline-derived CDR1 and CDR2 are MNHEY and SMNVEV (reference sequence). CDR3 bases: TGTGCCAGCAGTTTTGGGGGGAATGAGCAGTTCTTC. The encoded protein is CASSFGGNEQFF.

The chain employs TRBV7-9 and TRBJ2-1, with 12 bases aligning to TRBD1. The J segment lost 6 bases and the V segment lost 5 bases, leaving 17 bases of the junction unmatched. Germline assignment: CDR1 SEHNR and CDR2 FQNEAQ (reference sequence). The CDR3 covers 19 residues. CDR3 in amino acids: CASSKNMGQGAGISNEQFF. CDR3 in DNA: TGTGCCAGCAGCAAGAACATGGGACAGGGGGCCGGCATCTCCAATGAGCAGTTCTTC.

Written as DNA, the CDR3 is TGCGCCAGCAGCTTTGTTAGCGGGACCAATGAGCAGTTCTTC. Translating gives CASSFVSGTNEQFF. The rearrangement uses TRBV5-1 and TRBJ2-1, with 8 positions matching TRBD2. CDR1 SGHRS and CDR2 YFSETQ come from the germline V gene. The V and J ends lost 2 bases and 6 bases, in that order; junction bases with no gene match: 4. This CDR3 contains 14 residues.

This chain joins TRBV29-1 and TRBJ2-5, with TRBD1 matching over 8 bases. This CDR3 has 13 residues. Trimming at V came to 5 bases and at J to 5 bases, leaving 7 bases not matched to a gene. Germline CDR1 SQVTM, CDR2 ANQGSEA. The chain's CDR3 is CSVKGQVRETQYF. The DNA for the CDR3 is TGCAGCGTTAAGGGACAGGTCAGGGAGACCCAGTACTTC. The full variable domain, with the rest looked up from reference TRBV29-1 and TRBJ2-5, is SAVISQKPSRDICQRGTSLTIQCQVDSQVTMMFWYRQQPGQSLTLIATANQGSEATYESGFVIDKFPISRPNLTFSTLTVSNMSPEDSSIYLCSVKGQVRETQYFGPGTRLLVL.

In regard to this clone: This sample includes further DNA sequences coding for the same CDR3. The chain couples TRBV15 to TRBJ1-2; 9 bases agree with TRBD1. Germline V gives CDR1 LNHNV, CDR2 YYDKDF (reference sequence). There are 15 residues in the CDR3. The trim removed 0 bases at V and 5 bases at J, leaving 4 bases unmatched. CDR3 protein: CATSREGQGIYGYTF. CDR3 nucleotides: TGTGCCACCAGCAGAGAGGGACAGGGTATTTATGGCTACACCTTC.

This sequence joins TRBV4-2 and TRBJ2-1; a weak D match, TRBD2 (6 bases). The CDR3 has 14 residues. The germline V and J ends were trimmed by 1 base and 6 bases, with 10 bases remaining between them. Germline values: CDR1 LGHNA, CDR2 YNFKEQ. CDR3 sequence reads: CASSQGNSGNEQFF. DNA of the CDR3: TGTGCCAGCAGCCAAGGTAATAGCGGCAATGAGCAGTTCTTC.

V usage is TRBV28 and J usage is TRBJ1-1, with no clear D. CDR1 is MDHEN and CDR2 is SYDVKM in the germline V gene. This CDR3 has 11 residues. Deletions cut 3 bases from V and 4 bases from J, with 3 bases between. This chain's CDR3 is CASSFSTEAFF. CDR3 bases: TGTGCCAGCAGTTTTAGCACTGAAGCTTTCTTT.

This chain connects TRBV7-8 to TRBJ2-1; D is undetermined. Germline values: CDR1 SGHVS, CDR2 FQNEAQ. V lost 1 base and J lost 0, with 19 bases in between. The length of the CDR3 is 19 residues. The CDR3 is CASSLGFGTAWSSYNEQFF. CDR3 bases: TGTGCCAGCAGCTTAGGGTTTGGAACCGCTTGGAGCTCCTACAATGAGCAGTTCTTC.